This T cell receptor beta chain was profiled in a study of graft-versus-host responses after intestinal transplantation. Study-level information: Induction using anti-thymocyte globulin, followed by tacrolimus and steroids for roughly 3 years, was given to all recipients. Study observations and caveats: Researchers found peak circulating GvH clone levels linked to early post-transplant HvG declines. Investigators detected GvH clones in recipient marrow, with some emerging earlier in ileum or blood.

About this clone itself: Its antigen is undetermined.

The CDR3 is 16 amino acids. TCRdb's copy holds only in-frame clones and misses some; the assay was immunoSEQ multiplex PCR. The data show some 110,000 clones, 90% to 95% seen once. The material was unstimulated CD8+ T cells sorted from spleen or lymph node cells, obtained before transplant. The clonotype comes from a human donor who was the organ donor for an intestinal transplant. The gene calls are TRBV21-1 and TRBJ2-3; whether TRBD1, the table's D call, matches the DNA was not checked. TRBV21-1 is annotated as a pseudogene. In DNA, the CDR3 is TGTGCCAGCAGCAGATTGGGACAGTTAGACACAGATACGCAGTATTTT. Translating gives CASSRLGQLDTDTQYF.